A single T cell receptor (beta chain) is shown here with its context. This record belongs to a study of T cell changes during pregnancy in multiple sclerosis. The germline CDR1 and CDR2 sequences are MDHEN and SYDVKM. V shed 3 bases, J shed 6 bases, and the junction held 7 bases outside the gene matches. The CDR3 loop spans 16 amino acids. Assay: immunoSEQ multiplex PCR; the TCRdb copy retains only in-frame clones and omits some. The sample has 55,000 to 70,000 clones, 85% to 95% seen once; the top ten hold less than 2%. Material: peripheral blood, obtained after pregnancy. The chain employs TRBV28 and TRBJ2-5, with 13 bases lining up with TRBD2. The sequence derives from a female donor with multiple sclerosis, enrolled in a pregnancy study. The CDR3 bases are TGTGCCAGCAGTTTCCCCGGGACTAGCGGGATAAAGACCCAGTACTTC. The encoded protein is CASSFPGTSGIKTQYF.